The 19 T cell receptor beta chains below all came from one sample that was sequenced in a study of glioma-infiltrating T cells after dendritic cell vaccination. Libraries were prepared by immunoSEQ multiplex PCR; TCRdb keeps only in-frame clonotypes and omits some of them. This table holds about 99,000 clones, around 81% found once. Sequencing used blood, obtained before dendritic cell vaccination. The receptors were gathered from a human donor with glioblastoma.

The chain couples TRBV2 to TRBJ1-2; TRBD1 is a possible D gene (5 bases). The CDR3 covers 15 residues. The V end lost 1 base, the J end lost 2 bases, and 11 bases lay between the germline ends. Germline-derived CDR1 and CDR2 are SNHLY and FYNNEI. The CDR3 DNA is TGTGCCAGCAGTGAAGAGGGCAGGGCCAACTATGGCTACACCTTC. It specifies CASSEEGRANYGYTF.

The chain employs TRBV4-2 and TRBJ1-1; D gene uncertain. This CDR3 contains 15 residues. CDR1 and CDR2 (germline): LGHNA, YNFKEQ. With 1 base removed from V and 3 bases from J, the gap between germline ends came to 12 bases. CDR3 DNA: TGTGCCAGCAGCCAAGGGCACTCCGGAGACACTGAAGCTTTCTTT. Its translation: CASSQGHSGDTEAFF.

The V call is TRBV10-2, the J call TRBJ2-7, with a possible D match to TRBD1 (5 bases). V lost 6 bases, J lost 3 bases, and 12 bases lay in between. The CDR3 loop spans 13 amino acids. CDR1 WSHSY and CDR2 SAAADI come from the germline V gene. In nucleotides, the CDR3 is TGCGCCAGCAGCCAAACAGGTGGCTACGAGCAGTACTTC. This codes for CASSQTGGYEQYF.

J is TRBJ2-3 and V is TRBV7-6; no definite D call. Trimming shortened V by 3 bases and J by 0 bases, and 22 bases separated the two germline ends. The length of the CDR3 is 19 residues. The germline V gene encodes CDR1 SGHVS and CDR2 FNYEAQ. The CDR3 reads CASSFSPVPEKDSTDTQYF. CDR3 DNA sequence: TGTGCCAGCAGCTTTTCACCCGTCCCGGAGAAGGATAGCACAGATACGCAGTATTTT.

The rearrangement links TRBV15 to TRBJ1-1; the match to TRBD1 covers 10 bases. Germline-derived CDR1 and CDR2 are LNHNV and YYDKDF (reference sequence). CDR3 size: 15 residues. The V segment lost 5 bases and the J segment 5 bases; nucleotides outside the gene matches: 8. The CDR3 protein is CATSGWTGGFTEAFF. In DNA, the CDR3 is TGTGCCACCAGCGGATGGACAGGGGGTTTTACTGAAGCTTTCTTT.

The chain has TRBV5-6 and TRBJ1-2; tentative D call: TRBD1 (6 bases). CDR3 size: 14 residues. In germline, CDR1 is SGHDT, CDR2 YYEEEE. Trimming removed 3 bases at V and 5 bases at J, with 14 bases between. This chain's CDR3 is CASSSGTNLYGYTF. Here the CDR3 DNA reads TGTGCCAGCAGCTCCGGGACAAACCTTTATGGCTACACCTTC.

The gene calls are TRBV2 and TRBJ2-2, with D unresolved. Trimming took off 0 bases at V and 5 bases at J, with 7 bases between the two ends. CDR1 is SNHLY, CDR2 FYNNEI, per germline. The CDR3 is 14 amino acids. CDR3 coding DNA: TGTGCCAGCAGTGAAGCGCGGCTAACCGGGGAGCTGTTTTTT. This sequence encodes CASSEARLTGELFF. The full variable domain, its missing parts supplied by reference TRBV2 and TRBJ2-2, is EPEVTQTPSHQVTQMGQEVILRCVPISNHLYFYWYRQILGQKVEFLVSFYNNEISEKSEIFDDQFSVERPDGSNFTLKIRSTKLEDSAMYFCASSEARLTGELFFGEGSRLTVL.

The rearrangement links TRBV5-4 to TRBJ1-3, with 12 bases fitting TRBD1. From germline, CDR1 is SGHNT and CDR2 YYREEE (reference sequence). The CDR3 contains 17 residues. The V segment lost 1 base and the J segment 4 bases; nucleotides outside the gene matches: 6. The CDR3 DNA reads TGTGCCAGCAGCTTGAAGGGACAGGGGGCTTCCGGAAACACCATATATTTT. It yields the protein CASSLKGQGASGNTIYF. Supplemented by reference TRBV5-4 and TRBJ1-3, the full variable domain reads ETGVTQSPTHLIKTRGQQVTLRCSSQSGHNTVSWYQQALGQGPQFIFQYYREEENGRGNFPPRFSGLQFPNYSSELNVNALELDDSALYLCASSLKGQGASGNTIYFGEGSWLTVV.

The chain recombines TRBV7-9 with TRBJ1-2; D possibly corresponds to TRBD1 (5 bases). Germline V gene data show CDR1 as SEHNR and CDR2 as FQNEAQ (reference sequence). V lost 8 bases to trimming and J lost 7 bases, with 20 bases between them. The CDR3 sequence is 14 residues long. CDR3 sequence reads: CASPGHPGSSGYTF. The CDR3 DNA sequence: TGTGCCAGCCCCGGGCACCCAGGGTCCAGTGGCTACACCTTC. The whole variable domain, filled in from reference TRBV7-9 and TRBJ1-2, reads DTGVSQNPRHKITKRGQNVTFRCDPISEHNRLYWYRQTLGQGPEFLTYFQNEAQLEKSRLLSDRFSAERPKGSFSTLEIQRTEQGDSAMYLCASPGHPGSSGYTFGSGTRLTVV.

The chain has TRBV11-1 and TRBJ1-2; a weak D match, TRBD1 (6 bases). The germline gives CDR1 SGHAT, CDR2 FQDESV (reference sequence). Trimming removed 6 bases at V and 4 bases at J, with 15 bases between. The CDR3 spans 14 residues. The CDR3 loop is CASSSNRDAYGYTF. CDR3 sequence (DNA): TGTGCCAGCAGTTCTAACAGGGACGCCTATGGCTACACCTTC.

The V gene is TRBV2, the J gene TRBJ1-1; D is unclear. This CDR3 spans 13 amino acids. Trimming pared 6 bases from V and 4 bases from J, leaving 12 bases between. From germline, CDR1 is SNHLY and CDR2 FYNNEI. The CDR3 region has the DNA TGTGCCAGCAGCCCTACCTTGCTCACTGAAGCTTTCTTT. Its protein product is CASSPTLLTEAFF. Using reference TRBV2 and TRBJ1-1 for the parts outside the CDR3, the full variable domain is EPEVTQTPSHQVTQMGQEVILRCVPISNHLYFYWYRQILGQKVEFLVSFYNNEISEKSEIFDDQFSVERPDGSNFTLKIRSTKLEDSAMYFCASSPTLLTEAFFGQGTRLTVV.

This CDR3 is CASSLNWAGDYGGYTF. The DNA of the CDR3 is TGTGCCAGCAGCTTAAATTGGGCAGGGGATTACGGTGGCTACACCTTC. This sequence joins TRBV7-3 and TRBJ1-2; tentatively, D is TRBD1 (6 bases). Germline CDR1 reads SGHTA; CDR2 reads FQGTGA. The V end was cut by 1 base, the J end by 7 bases, with 19 bases between. CDR3 length: 16 residues.

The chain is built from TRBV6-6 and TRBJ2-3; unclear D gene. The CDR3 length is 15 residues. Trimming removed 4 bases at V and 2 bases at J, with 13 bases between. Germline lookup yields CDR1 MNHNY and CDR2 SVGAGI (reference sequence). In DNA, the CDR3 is TGTGCCAGCAGTTTCCTCGGGTCCTTCACAGATACGCAGTATTTT. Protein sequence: CASSFLGSFTDTQYF.

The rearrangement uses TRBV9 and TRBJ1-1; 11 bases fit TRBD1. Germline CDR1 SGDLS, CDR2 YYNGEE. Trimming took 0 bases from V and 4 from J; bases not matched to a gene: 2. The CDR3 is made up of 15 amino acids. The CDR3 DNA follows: TGTGCCAGCAGCGTAGAAGGGACAGGGGGCACTGAAGCTTTCTTT. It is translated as CASSVEGTGGTEAFF.

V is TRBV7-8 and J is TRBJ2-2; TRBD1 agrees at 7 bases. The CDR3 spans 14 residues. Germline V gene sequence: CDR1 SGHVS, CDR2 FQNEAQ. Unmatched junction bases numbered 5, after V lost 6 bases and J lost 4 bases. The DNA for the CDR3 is TGTGCCAGCAGTTTGACAGGGAGCACCGGGGAGCTGTTTTTT. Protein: CASSLTGSTGELFF. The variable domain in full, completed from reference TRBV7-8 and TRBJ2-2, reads GAGVSQSPRYKVAKRGQDVALRCDPISGHVSLFWYQQALGQGPEFLTYFQNEAQLDKSGLPSDRFFAERPEGSVSTLKIQRTQQEDSAVYLCASSLTGSTGELFFGEGSRLTVL.

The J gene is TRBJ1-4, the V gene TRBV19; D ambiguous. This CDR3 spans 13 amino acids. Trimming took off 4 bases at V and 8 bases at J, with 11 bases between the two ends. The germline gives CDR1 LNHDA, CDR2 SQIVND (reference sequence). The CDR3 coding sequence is TGTGCCAGTAGTAGCGGTCCCTCGGAAAAACTGTTTTTT. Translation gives CASSSGPSEKLFF.

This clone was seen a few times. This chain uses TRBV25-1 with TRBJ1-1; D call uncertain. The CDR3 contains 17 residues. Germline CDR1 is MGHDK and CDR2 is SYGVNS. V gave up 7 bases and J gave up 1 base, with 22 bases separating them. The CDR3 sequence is CASTQDIDRTGNTEAFF. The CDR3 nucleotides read TGTGCCAGCACCCAAGATATCGATCGTACGGGGAACACTGAAGCTTTCTTT.

The CDR3 sequence is CASSLDRELPETQYF. CDR3 in DNA: TGTGCCAGCAGCTTAGACAGGGAGCTTCCAGAGACCCAGTACTTC. The V call is TRBV7-2, the J call TRBJ2-5, with D possibly being TRBD1 (6 bases). This CDR3 is built from 15 residues. V dropped 1 base and J dropped 4 bases, with 13 bases sitting between them. Germline V gene sequence: CDR1 SGHTA, CDR2 FQGNSA.

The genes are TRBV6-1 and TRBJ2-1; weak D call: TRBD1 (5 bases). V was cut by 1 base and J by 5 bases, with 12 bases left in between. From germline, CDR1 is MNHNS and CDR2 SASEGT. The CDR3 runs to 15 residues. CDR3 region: CASSEDPGLNNEQFF. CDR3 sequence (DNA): TGTGCCAGCAGTGAAGATCCAGGGCTGAACAATGAGCAGTTCTTC.